This section outlines one T cell receptor (beta chain) sequence together with its context. The protocol was immunoSEQ multiplex PCR, while the TCRdb copy is restricted to in-frame clones and leaves out a portion. Seen here are about 60,000 clones, approximately 82% observed once, and the top ten hold less than 4.5%. The data originate from a study of blood T cell repertoires in COVID-19. Study summary: PBMCs, B-cell-depleted T cells, or T cells were the source of the cDNA or gDNA that made up the material.

V trimming: 1 base; J trimming: 9 bases; junction bases outside the gene matches: 9. There are 15 residues in the CDR3. CDR1 GTSNPN and CDR2 SVGIG come from the germline V gene (reference sequence). This sequence was found in a man aged 55 to 70 with acute or convalescent COVID-19. This chain uses TRBV30 with TRBJ1-6; 7 nucleotides agree with TRBD1. Sequencing used peripheral blood. The CDR3 protein is CAWSGSGTVPSPLHF. The CDR3 region has the DNA TGTGCCTGGAGTGGTTCCGGGACAGTTCCTTCACCCCTCCACTTT.